The present T cell receptor (beta chain) was sequenced within a study of memory CD4+ T cells and cytomegalovirus serostatus. Study outcomes and limitations: A US-trained random forest predicted CMV serostatus with median AUC around 0.92.

Measured with immunoSEQ multiplex PCR; TCRdb has only the in-frame clones, and not every one. This table has around 40,000 clones, roughly 77% appearing once. The sort gate was single viable CD3+CD4+CD8-CD45RO+ cells for memory CD4+ T cells. Looked up from germline, CDR1 is SNHLY and CDR2 is FYNNEI. This CDR3 spans 18 amino acids. V was shortened by 3 bases and J by 1 base, with 21 bases between the two germline ends. This clone was observed a few times. Antigen specificity is unknown. This receptor was identified in an adult in good health and CMV-seronegative. The chain combines TRBV2 with TRBJ1-1; D is unclear. The material sequenced was memory CD4+ T cells from blood. DNA for the CDR3: TGTGCCAGCAGTGATCTAACCCGCGCTATTTTTCAGAACACTGAAGCTTTCTTT. It translates to CASSDLTRAIFQNTEAFF.